The 26 T cell receptor beta chains listed next were all sequenced from one sample in a study of regulatory T cells in long-lasting Graves disease. Indicated time point: newly diagnosed GD, antithyroid drugs for less than 3 months. The TCR library was made from RNA that had been extracted from PBMCs in TRIzol. CDR3-region Arm-PCR and iRepertoire HTBI primers produced the TCR beta libraries. TCRdb fed the multiplex PCR reads into MiXCR, producing one record per CDR3 protein. The data show a few hundred thousand distinct CDR3 sequences, 15% to 20% seen once. This sample also appeared in a second study, on T cells in Graves' hyperthyroidism and ophthalmopathy.

The source was peripheral blood mononuclear cells (PBMCs), collected at new diagnosis, from a patient treated with antithyroid drugs. These receptors were taken from a woman aged 18-29 years with Graves disease.

This clonotype was counted only a few times. The chain recombines TRBV6-1 with TRBJ2-5; 10 nucleotides agree with TRBD2. V lost 5 bases and J lost 1; bases outside the gene matches: 7. This CDR3 comprises 16 residues. Germline V gives CDR1 MNHNS, CDR2 SASEGT. CDR3: CASSHPTSGVQETQYF. In DNA, the CDR3 is TGTGCCAGCAGTCACCCAACTAGCGGGGTCCAAGAGACCCAGTACTTC.

This clonotype was observed at least ten times. The chain joins TRBV2 to TRBJ2-3; 8 bases map to TRBD1. The CDR3 consists of 17 residues. The V gene end was trimmed by 4 bases and the J gene end by 0 bases; junction bases not matched to a gene: 9. The germline V gene encodes CDR1 SNHLY and CDR2 FYNNEI. The CDR3 sequence is CASSVSRGRLSTDTQYF. The CDR3, as DNA: TGTGCCAGCAGTGTCTCCAGGGGGCGACTCAGCACAGATACGCAGTATTTT.

This clonotype was picked up many times. This rearrangement joins TRBV20-1 to TRBJ2-5, with 9 bases matching TRBD2. CDR1 DFQATT and CDR2 SNEGSKA come from the germline V gene (reference sequence). This CDR3 is 16 amino acids long. The trim removed 0 bases at V and 1 base at J, leaving 6 bases unmatched. The chain's CDR3 is CSARDRNSGGQETQYF. The CDR3 DNA follows: TGCAGTGCTAGAGATCGGAATAGCGGGGGCCAAGAGACCCAGTACTTC.

This clonotype was seen only a few times. V usage is TRBV20-1 and J usage is TRBJ2-3; D gene ambiguous. The length of the CDR3 is 12 residues. The germline V gene encodes CDR1 DFQATT and CDR2 SNEGSKA (reference sequence). Trimming cost V 0 bases and J 6 bases, with 7 bases left between them. CDR3 in DNA: TGCAGTGCTAGAGAGGTTGTTGATACGCAGTATTTT. This translates into CSAREVVDTQYF.

This clonotype came up many times. This rearrangement joins TRBV6-2 or TRBV6-3 to TRBJ2-1; TRBD2 is a possible D gene (5 bases). CDR1 MNHEY and CDR2 SVGEGT come from the germline V gene. V was clipped by 7 bases and J by 5 bases, with 18 bases between them. CDR3 length equals 15 residues. In DNA, the CDR3 is TGTGCCAGCAAGTTTGGGAGTGCGAAAAACAATGAGCAGTTCTTC. Protein: CASKFGSAKNNEQFF.

This clonotype has ten or more counts. The chain employs TRBV7-8 and TRBJ1-1; 9 nucleotides line up with TRBD1. This CDR3 region has 14 residues. The junction had 8 bases not matched to a gene; V was cut back by 2 bases and J by 10 bases. Germline V gene sequence: CDR1 SGHVS, CDR2 FQNEAQ. The CDR3 region is CASSLSPKTGGAFF. DNA of the CDR3: TGTGCCAGCAGCTTAAGCCCCAAGACAGGGGGAGCTTTCTTT.

The sample holds many counts of this clonotype. The J gene is TRBJ1-1, the V gene TRBV3-1; no clear D. V lost 4 bases and J 1 base, leaving 7 bases between the germline ends. Germline V gives CDR1 LGHDT, CDR2 YNNKEL (reference sequence). The CDR3 runs 13 residues. The CDR3 nucleotides are TGTGCCAGCAGCCGCGTCGAGAACACTGAAGCTTTCTTT. Its protein is CASSRVENTEAFF.

On this clonotype itself: This likely came from a read error, as a far larger clone is one base away. V is TRBV7-9 and J is TRBJ2-7; D possibly matches TRBD1 or TRBD2 (5 bases each). The CDR3 is 14 amino acids. Germline V gives CDR1 SEHNR, CDR2 FQNEAQ (reference sequence). The CDR3 sequence: CASSLAGATYEQHF. CDR3 DNA: TGTGCCAGCAGCTTAGCCGGGGCCACCTACGAGCAGCACTTC.

This clonotype was seen at least ten times. J is TRBJ2-3 and V is TRBV11-2, with D perhaps matching TRBD1 or TRBD2 (5 bases each). CDR1 is SGHAT, CDR2 FQNNGV, per germline. V was clipped by 2 bases and J by 5 bases, with 11 bases between them. CDR3 length: 14 residues. The CDR3 is CASSLYSRGDTQYF. The CDR3 nucleotides read TGTGCCAGCAGCTTATATTCGAGGGGAGATACGCAGTATTTT.

This clonotype was counted only a few times. The J gene is TRBJ2-7, the V gene TRBV3-1; D is ambiguous. The V end was cut by 1 base, the J end by 5 bases, with 9 bases between. The CDR3 consists of 13 residues. Germline loops: CDR1 LGHDT, CDR2 YNNKEL (reference sequence). As DNA, the CDR3 is TGTGCCAGCAGCCAAGGTTTCGTCCACGAGCAGTACTTC. Amino acid sequence: CASSQGFVHEQYF.

The count of this clonotype is one. A read error may be the cause here, since a much bigger clone is one base away. The chain combines TRBV6-1 with TRBJ2-2; no clear D gene. This CDR3 region has 15 residues. Per germline, CDR1 MNHNS and CDR2 SASEGT. Trimming left V 8 bases short and J 0 bases short, with 13 bases between. CDR3 region: CASGARRTNTGELFF. CDR3 DNA sequence: TGTGCCAGCGGTGCCCGGAGAACGAACACCGGGGAGCTGTTTTTT.

The J gene is TRBJ2-1, the V gene TRBV20-1; D is uncertain. Germline V gene sequence: CDR1 DFQATT, CDR2 SNEGSKA (reference sequence). The CDR3 contains 12 residues. The ends were cut back, 6 bases at V and 10 bases at J, with 16 bases in the middle. CDR3 protein: CSAPERRYEQFF. In DNA, the CDR3 is TGCAGTGCCCCGGAACGGCGGTACGAGCAGTTCTTC.

As for this clonotype: One end of the junction is discordant with germline, which a read error may explain. V is TRBV28 and J is TRBJ2-3; TRBD2 agrees at 7 bases. CDR1 and CDR2 (germline): MDHEN, SYDVKM. CDR3 length: 16 amino acids. Here the CDR3 reads CTSRMISGFTTDTQYF. The CDR3 nucleotides are TGTACCAGCAGGATGATTAGCGGGTTCACCACAGATACGCAGTATTTT.

This clonotype showed up many times. The germline gene is not matched at one end of the junction; a read error may be the cause. The CDR3 sequence is CASSQDMGKGYTF. The CDR3 DNA sequence: TGTGCCAGCAGCCAAGATATGGGTAAAGGCTACACCTTC. The chain uses TRBV4-1 and TRBJ1-2; unclear D gene. Germline V gene sequence: CDR1 MGHRA, CDR2 YSYEKL. This CDR3 is built from 13 residues.

CDR3 loop: CAISDGAGYNEQFF. The CDR3 DNA is TGTGCCATCAGTGATGGGGCGGGGTACAATGAGCAGTTCTTC. The chain carries TRBV10-3 and TRBJ2-1; perhaps TRBD2 as D (6 bases). V lost 3 bases to trimming and J lost 4 bases, with 10 bases between them. Germline CDR1 ENHRY, CDR2 SYGVKD. The CDR3 runs to 14 residues.

This clonotype has just a few counts. The V and J genes are TRBV6-1 and TRBJ2-3; D may be TRBD1 or TRBD2 (5 bases each). CDR1 and CDR2 (germline): MNHNS, SASEGT. The CDR3 has 15 amino acids. V was trimmed by 6 bases and J by 1 base, leaving 14 bases between them. CDR3 nucleotides: TGTGCCAGCAGCGGGACGGCAGGCGGCACAGATACGCAGTATTTT. The encoded protein is CASSGTAGGTDTQYF.

The chain is built from TRBV5-1 and TRBJ2-1; TRBD2 matches at 11 bases. The CDR3 is made up of 18 amino acids. J lost 0 bases, V lost 0 bases, and 5 bases had no gene match. Per germline, CDR1 SGHRS and CDR2 YFSETQ. This CDR3 is CASSLGGLAGGSYNEQFF. CDR3 DNA: TGCGCCAGCAGCTTGGGGGGGCTAGCGGGGGGCTCCTACAATGAGCAGTTCTTC.

Remarks on this clonotype: This may stem from a read error, because a much larger clone lies one nucleotide away. J is TRBJ1-1 and V is TRBV11-3, with D unclear. This CDR3 region has 12 residues. V dropped 0 bases and J dropped 3 bases, with 2 bases sitting between them. Germline loops: CDR1 SGHNT, CDR2 YENEEA. As DNA, the CDR3 is TGTGCCAGCAGCTTAGATCACACTGAAGCTTTCTTT. It yields the protein CASSLDHTEAFF. Using reference TRBV11-3 and TRBJ1-1 for the parts outside the CDR3, the full variable domain is EAGVVQSPRYKIIEKKQPVAFWCNPISGHNTLYWYLQNLGQGPELLIRYENEEAVDDSQLPKDRFSAERLKGVDSTLKIQPAELGDSAVYLCASSLDHTEAFFGQGTRLTVV.

This clonotype was recorded at least ten times. The chain recombines TRBV12-3 or TRBV12-4 with TRBJ2-7; D perhaps matches TRBD1 (6 bases). The germline V and J ends were trimmed by 2 bases and 4 bases, with 12 bases remaining between them. The CDR3 contains 14 residues. The CDR3 nucleotides are TGTGCCAGCAGTTTACTCCGGGACAAATACGAGCAGTACTTC. It translates to CASSLLRDKYEQYF.

This clonotype showed up just a few times. The genes are TRBV12-3 or TRBV12-4 and TRBJ2-4; 7 nucleotides line up with TRBD1. This CDR3 comprises 14 residues. The V gene end was trimmed by 6 bases and the J gene end by 5 bases; junction bases not matched to a gene: 7. The CDR3 loop reads CASSWTGAQNIQYF. In DNA form, the CDR3 reads TGTGCCAGCAGCTGGACAGGTGCTCAAAACATTCAGTACTTC.

The CDR3 region is CAISEEVDRAAFF. CDR3 DNA: TGTGCCATCAGTGAAGAGGTGGACAGGGCTGCTTTCTTT. The V and J genes are TRBV10-3 and TRBJ1-1; 8 bases match TRBD1. Germline-derived CDR1 and CDR2 are ENHRY and SYGVKD. CDR3 length equals 13 residues. V was pared by 3 bases and J by 11 bases, with 8 bases of the junction left unmatched.

The chain is built from TRBV20-1 and TRBJ2-6; TRBD2 might be the D (5 bases). The CDR3 has 15 amino acids. V was shortened by 6 bases and J by 2 bases, with 14 bases between the two germline ends. The germline V gene has CDR1 DFQATT and CDR2 SNEGSKA (reference sequence). The CDR3: CSARLTSPGANVLTF. CDR3 coding DNA: TGCAGTGCCCGACTAACCAGCCCTGGGGCCAACGTCCTGACTTTC.

The chain recombines TRBV5-4 with TRBJ2-7, with 8 bases aligning to TRBD2. Trimming removed 4 bases from V and 0 bases from J; junction bases left unmatched: 6. This CDR3 has 15 amino acids. Germline CDR1 is SGHNT and CDR2 is YYREEE (reference sequence). The chain's CDR3 is CASSAGLGYSYEQYF. The CDR3 nucleotides read TGTGCCAGCAGCGCGGGACTAGGGTACTCCTACGAGCAGTACTTC.

In the case of this clonotype: Germline and junction disagree at one end, which may indicate a read error. The chain employs TRBV13 and TRBJ2-7; 7 nucleotides align to TRBD1. CDR3 length: 15 amino acids. The germline gives CDR1 PRHDT, CDR2 FYEKMQ (reference sequence). The CDR3 nucleotides are TGTGCCGGCAGCTTAGGCCAGAGGGGGCGGTACGAGCAGTACTTC. It codes for CAGSLGQRGRYEQYF. The whole variable domain, remainder taken from reference TRBV13 and TRBJ2-7, is AAGVIQSPRHLIKEKRETATLKCYPIPRHDTVYWYQQGPGQDPQFLISFYEKMQSDKGSIPDRFSAQQFSDYHSELNMSSLELGDSALYFCAGSLGQRGRYEQYFGPGTRLTVT.

As for this clonotype: Possible read error: a much larger clone is one base away. J is TRBJ2-1 and V is TRBV13, with D possibly TRBD2 on 6 matching bases. Trimming left V 5 bases short and J 13 bases short, with 30 bases between. The length of the CDR3 is 17 residues. Germline CDR1 reads PRHDT; CDR2 reads FYEKMQ (reference sequence). The CDR3 nucleotides read TGTGCCAGCAGCCTCTCCCGTGGGGCGCTAGCGAAAGAGACCCAGTTCTTC. This sequence encodes CASSLSRGALAKETQFF. The full variable domain, rest sourced from reference TRBV13 and TRBJ2-1, is AAGVIQSPRHLIKEKRETATLKCYPIPRHDTVYWYQQGPGQDPQFLISFYEKMQSDKGSIPDRFSAQQFSDYHSELNMSSLELGDSALYFCASSLSRGALAKETQFFGPGTRLTVL.

This clonotype was observed at least ten times. The J gene is TRBJ2-7, the V gene TRBV29-1, with 8 bases identical to TRBD2. In germline, CDR1 is SQVTM, CDR2 ANQGSEA. The trim removed 6 bases at V and 7 bases at J, leaving 11 bases unmatched. This CDR3 region has 13 residues. The CDR3, as DNA: TGCAGCGTCGACAAAGCGGGAGCGGGGGAGCAGTACTTC. It codes for CSVDKAGAGEQYF.